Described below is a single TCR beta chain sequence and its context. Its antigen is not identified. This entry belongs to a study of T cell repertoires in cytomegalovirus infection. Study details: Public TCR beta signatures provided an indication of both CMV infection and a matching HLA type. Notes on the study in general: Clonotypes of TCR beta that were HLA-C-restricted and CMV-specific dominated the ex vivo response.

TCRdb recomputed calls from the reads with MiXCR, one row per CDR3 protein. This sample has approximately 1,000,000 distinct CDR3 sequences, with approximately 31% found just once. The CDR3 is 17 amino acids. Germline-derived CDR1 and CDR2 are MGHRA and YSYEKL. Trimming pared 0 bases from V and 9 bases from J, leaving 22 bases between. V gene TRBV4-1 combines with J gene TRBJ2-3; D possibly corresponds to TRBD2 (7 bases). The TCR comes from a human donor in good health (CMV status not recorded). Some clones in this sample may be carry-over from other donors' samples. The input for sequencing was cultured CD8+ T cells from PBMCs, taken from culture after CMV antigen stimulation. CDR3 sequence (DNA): TGCGCCAGCAGCCAAGATATGGGAGGGGGGAGTCGTTTCACGCAGTATTTT. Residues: CASSQDMGGGSRFTQYF.